The rows below give T cell receptor beta chains drawn from one sample of a study of beta chain features in type 1 diabetes. The method was immunoSEQ multiplex PCR; TCRdb's version includes in-frame clones alone and lacks a portion of them. Of under 550,000 clones listed, about an eighth are singletons. Material: naive CD4+ T cells from blood. All receptors derive from a woman younger than 30 in good health. Both conserved end residues are part of each CDR3. D genes are given only for firm matches. Only part of the rows carry a size: once, few, many, or a class if the clone is expanded.

CDR3 length	D gene	J gene	V gene	clone size	CDR3 protein	CDR3 DNA
15	-	TRBJ2-1	TRBV7-2	-	CASSPPGGLYNEQFF	TGTGCCAGCAGCCCGCCGGGGGGCCTCTACAATGAGCAGTTCTTC
12	-	TRBJ1-1	TRBV29-1	many	CSVSRVNTEAFF	TGCAGCGTGTCGAGGGTGAACACTGAAGCTTTCTTT
14	TRBD2	TRBJ2-3	TRBV2	few	CASSPSGRPDTQYF	TGTGCCAGCAGTCCTAGCGGGAGACCAGATACGCAGTATTTT
13	-	TRBJ2-5	TRBV7-8	few	CASSFSRQETQYF	TGTGCCAGCAGCTTTAGCAGGCAAGAGACCCAGTACTTC
17	-	TRBJ2-5	TRBV5-4	-	CASSLDRGGQDVKTQYF	TGTGCCAGCAGCTTGGACCGTGGCGGGCAGGATGTGAAGACCCAGTACTTC
14	TRBD2	TRBJ2-5	TRBV7-9	-	CASMPSGGGETQYF	TGTGCCAGCATGCCTAGCGGGGGTGGAGAGACCCAGTACTTC
18	TRBD1	TRBJ2-6	TRBV25-1	-	CASSGLTGGVSGANVLTF	TGTGCCAGCAGTGGTCTAACAGGGGGCGTCTCTGGGGCCAACGTCCTGACTTTC
17	TRBD1	TRBJ2-5	TRBV15	-	CATSRPRGQGGVETQYF	TGTGCCACCAGCAGACCGAGGGGACAGGGGGGCGTTGAGACCCAGTACTTC
17	TRBD1	TRBJ1-5	TRBV27	few	CASSPGQGNLGNQPQHF	TGTGCCAGCAGTCCGGGACAGGGAAACCTGGGCAATCAGCCCCAGCATTTT
11	TRBD1	TRBJ1-4	TRBV20-1	-	CRSGTGEKLFF	TGCAGATCCGGGACAGGAGAAAAACTGTTTTTT
13	-	TRBJ2-5	TRBV10-3	few	CAIGRGQQETQYF	TGTGCCATCGGTAGGGGTCAACAAGAGACCCAGTACTTC
14	-	TRBJ1-1	TRBV7-2	few	CASSLAWGNTEAFF	TGTGCCAGCAGCTTAGCATGGGGGAACACTGAAGCTTTCTTT
16	TRBD1	TRBJ2-7	TRBV9	few	CASSLRPRDRVYEQYF	TGTGCCAGCAGCTTACGTCCCAGGGACAGGGTTTATGAGCAGTACTTC